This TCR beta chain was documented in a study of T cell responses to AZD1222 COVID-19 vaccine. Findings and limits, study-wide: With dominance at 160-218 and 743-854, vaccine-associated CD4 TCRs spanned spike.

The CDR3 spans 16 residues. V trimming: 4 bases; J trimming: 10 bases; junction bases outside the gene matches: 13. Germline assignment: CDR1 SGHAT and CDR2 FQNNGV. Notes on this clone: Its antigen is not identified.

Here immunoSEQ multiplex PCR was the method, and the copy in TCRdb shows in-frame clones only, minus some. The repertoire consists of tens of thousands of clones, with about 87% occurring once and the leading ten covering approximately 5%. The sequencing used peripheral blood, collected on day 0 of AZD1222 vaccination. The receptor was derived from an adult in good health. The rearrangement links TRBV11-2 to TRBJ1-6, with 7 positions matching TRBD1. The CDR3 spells CASSSQTGVRGSPLHF. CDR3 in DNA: TGTGCCAGCAGCTCCCAAACAGGGGTAAGGGGGTCACCCCTCCACTTT.